Included here is one T cell receptor beta chain sequence, with context. The CDR3 has 14 residues. The germline gives CDR1 SEHNR, CDR2 FQNEAQ (reference sequence). V dropped 5 bases and J dropped 8 bases, with 18 bases sitting between them. In the source study's methods: For nucleated cells, counts were estimated from reference gene primer amplification. Sequenced by immunoSEQ multiplex PCR; TCRdb stores in-frame clones only, minus some. V and J calls and clone size are copied from that table; D and trimming were computed from the DNA. The data contain about 300,000 clones, around 90% of them seen just once; the ten biggest clones take up 5% to 7%. This specimen belongs to a study of blood T cell repertoires in COVID-19.

This clonotype was sampled from a young man who had recovered from COVID-19. This rearrangement joins TRBV7-9 to TRBJ1-2; a possible D gene is TRBD1 (6 bases). Material for sequencing was peripheral blood. This CDR3 reads CASSPQGGLGGYTF. CDR3 nucleotide sequence: TGTGCCAGCAGCCCACAGGGAGGGCTGGGGGGCTACACCTTC.